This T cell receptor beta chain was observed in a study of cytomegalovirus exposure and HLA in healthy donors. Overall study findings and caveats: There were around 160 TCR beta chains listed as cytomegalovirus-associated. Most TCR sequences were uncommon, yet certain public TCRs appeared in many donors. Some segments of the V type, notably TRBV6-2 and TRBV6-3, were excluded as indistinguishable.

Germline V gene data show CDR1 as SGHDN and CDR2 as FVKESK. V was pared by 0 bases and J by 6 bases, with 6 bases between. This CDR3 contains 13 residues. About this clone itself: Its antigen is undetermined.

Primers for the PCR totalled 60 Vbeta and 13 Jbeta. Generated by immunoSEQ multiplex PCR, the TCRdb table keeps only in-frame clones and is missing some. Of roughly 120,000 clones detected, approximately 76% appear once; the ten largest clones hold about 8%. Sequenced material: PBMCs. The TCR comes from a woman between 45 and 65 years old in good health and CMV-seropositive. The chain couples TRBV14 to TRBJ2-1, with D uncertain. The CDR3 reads CASSQDYFNEQFF. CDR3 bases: TGTGCCAGCAGCCAAGATTACTTCAATGAGCAGTTCTTC.